This T cell receptor (beta chain) was documented in a study of shared clonotypes between healthy human individuals (TCRdb year 2020). General notes on the study: The cohort comprised a couple of women and a few men aged 18 to 49 years. Leukapheresis yielded between about 0.9 and 9 billion PBMCs per donor. To estimate repertoire size and how much clonotypes are shared between individuals, the study performed deep sequencing of blood TCR repertoires from five healthy adults. For each donor, CD4 naive and CD4 memory were each run on three plates, CD8 naive on two plates, and CD8 memory on one plate. Libraries were prepared and TCR repertoires were sequenced by different laboratories using diverse techniques, in order to increase sequencing depth and limit assay-specific biases.

Overall study results and their limits: Sharing across a few donors was observed for 5% to 6.5% of naive CD4, under 4% of naive CD8, roughly 2.3% of memory CD4, and 0.4% of memory CD8 clonotypes. Compared with non-shared clonotypes, the clonotypes found in all four sorted-subset donors had higher generation probabilities. The genetic and exposure-history diversity represented was limited by the small number of donors. Sampling was restricted to blood, and TCR repertoires in tissue are likely to differ from TCR repertoires in blood. Larger estimated clonotype richness was generally found for naive subsets than for memory subsets. Pairwise subsampling indicated that sequencing depth was expected to affect the degree of clonotype sharing among donors. Rarefaction of sorted-subset datasets indicated incomplete sequencing despite the large sequencing depth.

About this clone itself: This clone's antigen is unknown. The input lacks base qualities; no much larger clone sits a single base away.

TCR CDR3 regions were amplified from genomic DNA by multiplex PCR using the deep immunoSEQ assay. For each cell subset, the extracted genomic DNA was distributed evenly across all wells of several immunoSEQ 96-well plates, and each plate served as one replicate. Each replicate PCR for sorted subsets received about 0.2 ug genomic DNA, equal to roughly 33,000 T cell genomes. Purified libraries were measured with a Qubit 3.0 fluorometer, size-checked on a Bioanalyzer 2100, and measured again with the KAPA Library Quantification kit. A separate single-read 150-cycle Illumina NextSeq 550 flow cell was used to sequence each immunoSEQ 96-well plate. Regarding the original processing steps: Because the immunoSEQ output included only junctional sequences and no quality scores, the filtering could not be the same as the filtering used for full-length reads. To assign V/J genes and CDR3, sequences were annotated using PyIR, a Python wrapper for IgBLAST v1.9, with IMGT germline references. Any read was removed if the V/J assignment was weak (E-value above 1e-6), the CDR3 was missing, or the read contained stop codons, out-of-frame junctions, or ambiguous translated residues. V3J clonotypes were defined by identical inferred V gene, J gene, and CDR3 amino acid sequence. Percentage overlap between repertoires was calculated by dividing the number of shared unique clonotypes by the size of the smaller repertoire. Three approaches were used to assess repertoire richness: RTK rarefaction, the Chao1 estimator, and Recon v2.1 estimates of unobserved clonotypes. Generation probabilities were computed with OLGA for all TCRbeta clonotypes obtained by the gDNA method from four donors. TCRdb took this table from immuneACCESS and kept in-frame rearrangements with V and J called. Such tables lack part of the clones; where checked against another copy, unresolved V genes explain under half of the gap, and the rest is unexplained. That table is the source of V, J and clone size, and D and trimming were worked out from the DNA. This sample has 2 million to 2.5 million clones in its table, and more than 80% of those were observed once. About 0.37% of the sample goes to the ten largest clones.

The donors were healthy, HIV-negative adults who had no recently reported acute infections or vaccinations. Every donor was a Caucasian adult residing in Nashville, Tennessee, USA. CD4+ T cells were enriched by magnetic negative selection, after which naive cells were positively selected on CD45RA and the negative fraction was taken as the memory subset. After blood collection by leukapheresis, PBMCs were isolated using Ficoll-Histopaque density gradient centrifugation and then cryopreserved in the vapor phase of liquid nitrogen. Analytical flow cytometry was used to check the purity and quantity of each magnetically sorted T cell population. From each sorted fraction, genomic DNA was isolated and quantified by UV absorbance on a Nanodrop 2000c. The sequence was collected from a man aged 18 to 29 in good health. Some clones in this sample may be carry-over from other donors' samples. Sequenced sample: naive CD4+ T cells from PBMCs. Reading the label with the study, this specimen's cell subset or site is: CD45RA+ positively selected.

The nucleotide sequence reads TGTGCCAGCTCATCGACAGGGACCACTGAAGCTTTCTTT. Its amino acids are CASSSTGTTEAFF. The chain uses TRBV18 and TRBJ1-1; TRBD1 fits 7 bases in the junction. The CDR3 spans 13 residues, from the cysteine through the phenylalanine. Of all the DNA, just the CDR3 is kept, 39 bases in frame from base 1. At the junction V is shortened by 5 bases and J by 4 bases; bases outside the gene matches: 4. The germline V gene supplies CDR1 KGHSH and CDR2 LQKENI.